Following are 20 T cell receptor beta chains from one sample sequenced in a study of blood T cell repertoires in COVID-19 (dated by TCRdb to the early 2020s). Library construction relied on the immunoSEQ multiplex PCR assay. TCRdb holds this immuneACCESS table with in-frame rearrangements only. Some clones are missing; in checked studies, unresolved V genes explain under half, and the rest has no known cause. Here the sample has about 63,000 clones; roughly 88% occur a single time. The top ten constitute approximately 5% of the sample. The sample was peripheral blood. These receptors all come from a human donor in a cohort sampled during active COVID-19.

This clone was seen a single time. The chain combines TRBV3-1 (or the pseudogene TRBV3-2) with TRBJ2-3; tentatively, D is TRBD2 (6 bases). With 2 bases removed from V and 6 bases from J, the gap between germline ends came to 9 bases. CDR3 length equals 13 residues. Germline CDR1 reads LGHDT; CDR2 reads YNNKEL (reference sequence). CDR3 sequence reads: CASSQHGSDTQYF. For the CDR3, the DNA is TGTGCCAGCAGCCAACACGGGAGTGATACGCAGTATTTT.

This chain uses TRBV15 with TRBJ2-1; D possibly corresponds to TRBD1 (5 bases). CDR1 LNHNV and CDR2 YYDKDF come from the germline V gene (reference sequence). The CDR3 is 15 residues long. Trimming cost V 1 base and J 5 bases, with 12 bases left between them. In DNA, the CDR3 is TGTGCCACCAGCAGAGGACAGATCCCTAACAATGAGCAGTTCTTC. It is translated as CATSRGQIPNNEQFF.

V gene TRBV25-1 combines with J gene TRBJ2-7; D gene unclear. The CDR3 length is 14 residues. Trimming removed 1 base from V and 0 bases from J, with 7 bases in between. Germline V gene data show CDR1 as MGHDK and CDR2 as SYGVNS. The CDR3 region is CASSEFGGSYEQYF. Here the CDR3 DNA reads TGTGCCAGCAGTGAATTTGGCGGCTCCTACGAGCAGTACTTC.

The chain recombines TRBV15 with TRBJ1-2; possible D gene TRBD1, 5 bases. CDR3 length: 15 residues. V lost 0 bases to trimming and J lost 4 bases, with 12 bases between them. Germline loops: CDR1 LNHNV, CDR2 YYDKDF (reference sequence). For the CDR3, the DNA is TGTGCCACCAGCAGAGAGGACATTAGTTCCTATGGCTACACCTTC. It translates to CATSREDISSYGYTF.

The chain employs TRBV6-5 and TRBJ2-3; tentative D call: TRBD1 (6 bases). The V gene's germline CDR1 is MNHEY and CDR2 SVGAGI. This CDR3 spans 13 amino acids. Trimming shortened V by 9 bases and J by 0 bases, and 10 bases separated the two germline ends. The CDR3 coding sequence is TGTGCCAGTGGACAGCCCAGCACAGATACGCAGTATTTT. Translating it yields CASGQPSTDTQYF.

J is TRBJ1-3 and V is TRBV5-1, with 9 bases aligning to TRBD1. The CDR3 is made up of 16 amino acids. V shed 5 bases and J 2 bases; nucleotides not matched to a gene: 8. CDR1 is SGHRS, CDR2 YFSETQ, per germline. The CDR3 sequence: CASRPQGAEAGNTIYF. The CDR3 region has the DNA TGCGCCAGCAGACCACAGGGGGCAGAAGCTGGAAACACCATATATTTT.

The chain has TRBV9 and TRBJ2-7, with D possibly being TRBD2 (5 bases). The V gene lost 0 bases and the J gene lost 3 bases, with 10 bases spanning the gap. The CDR3 length is 14 residues. Germline V gene sequence: CDR1 SGDLS, CDR2 YYNGEE. The CDR3 loop reads CASSVGPGYYEQYF. The CDR3 bases are TGTGCCAGCAGCGTAGGCCCGGGATACTACGAGCAGTACTTC.

The chain is built from TRBV18 and TRBJ1-2, with 9 bases fitting TRBD1. CDR3 length: 18 residues. V lost 2 bases and J lost 2; bases outside the gene matches: 12. Per germline, CDR1 KGHSH and CDR2 LQKENI. Here the CDR3 DNA reads TGTGCCAGCTCACCAAGAGCGCTACAGGGGGCCTCCAACTATGGCTACACCTTC. It translates to CASSPRALQGASNYGYTF.

The rearrangement links TRBV6-5 to TRBJ1-3; D unresolved. Germline lookup yields CDR1 MNHEY and CDR2 SVGAGI. Trimming removed 7 bases from V and 4 bases from J, with 14 bases in between. This CDR3 is 14 amino acids long. CDR3 in DNA: TGTGCCAGCATGGCCCCTGGGCGCGGAAACACCATATATTTT. Translating it yields CASMAPGRGNTIYF.

The rearrangement links TRBV19 to TRBJ1-1, with D possibly being TRBD1 (6 bases). This CDR3 has 14 residues. The V gene's germline CDR1 is LNHDA and CDR2 SQIVND (reference sequence). V gave up 3 bases and J gave up 3 bases, with 11 bases separating them. The CDR3 DNA reads as TGTGCCAGTAGTATCGTAGGGGGGGACACTGAAGCTTTCTTT. This sequence encodes CASSIVGGDTEAFF.

This sequence joins TRBV5-1 and TRBJ2-7; D gene unclear. Germline CDR1 is SGHRS and CDR2 is YFSETQ. Trimming shortened V by 0 bases and J by 4 bases, and 8 bases separated the two germline ends. The CDR3 runs 13 residues. The CDR3 nucleotides read TGCGCCAGCAGCTTGGTTGGCGGTTACGAGCAGTACTTC. Its translation is CASSLVGGYEQYF. Full variable domain (rest looked up from reference TRBV5-1 and TRBJ2-7): KAGVTQTPRYLIKTRGQQVTLSCSPISGHRSVSWYQQTPGQGLQFLFEYFSETQRNKGNFPGRFSGRQFSNSRSEMNVSTLELGDSALYLCASSLVGGYEQYFGPGTRLTVT.

CDR3 region: CASSPPGQENTEAFF. The CDR3 coding sequence is TGTGCCAGCTCACCACCTGGACAAGAGAACACTGAAGCTTTCTTT. J is TRBJ1-1 and V is TRBV18, with a possible D match to TRBD1 (5 bases). Trimming removed 0 bases at V and 1 base at J, with 9 bases between. CDR1 KGHSH and CDR2 LQKENI come from the germline V gene. The CDR3 contains 15 residues. Together with reference TRBV18 and TRBJ1-1, the CDR3 gives the full variable domain: NAGVMQNPRHLVRRRGQEARLRCSPMKGHSHVYWYRQLPEEGLKFMVYLQKENIIDESGMPKERFSAEFPKEGPSILRIQQVVRGDSAAYFCASSPPGQENTEAFFGQGTRLTVV.

This sequence joins TRBV5-5 and TRBJ2-6, with TRBD1 matching 8 bases. After removal of 1 base from V and 1 base from J, the junction contained 1 base not matched to a gene. Germline CDR1 SGHKS, CDR2 YYEKEE (reference sequence). The CDR3 is 16 amino acids. The CDR3 loop reads CASSLRQGSGANVLTF. CDR3 coding DNA: TGTGCCAGCAGCTTGAGACAGGGGTCTGGGGCCAACGTCCTGACTTTC.

The chain combines TRBV19 with TRBJ2-7, with D unclear. This CDR3 comprises 14 residues. The germline V gene has CDR1 LNHDA and CDR2 SQIVND (reference sequence). The V end lost 5 bases, the J end lost 3 bases, and 14 bases lay between the germline ends. Here the CDR3 DNA reads TGTGCCAGTAGTCATAGATCCATGAGCTACGAGCAGTACTTC. It is translated as CASSHRSMSYEQYF.

This sequence joins TRBV2 and TRBJ2-7; 9 positions agree with TRBD1. The J segment lost 5 bases and the V segment lost 8 bases, leaving 7 bases of the junction unmatched. This CDR3 comprises 13 residues. Per germline, CDR1 SNHLY and CDR2 FYNNEI. The CDR3, as DNA: TGTGCCAGCTCGGACAGGGGAGACCACGAGCAGTACTTC. It encodes CASSDRGDHEQYF.

V is TRBV27 and J is TRBJ1-2; 7 bases agree with TRBD1. Germline CDR1 reads MNHEY; CDR2 reads SMNVEV (reference sequence). The J segment lost 8 bases and the V segment lost 5 bases, leaving 8 bases of the junction unmatched. CDR3 length: 13 amino acids. CDR3 DNA sequence: TGTGCCAGCAGTCCAAACAGGGGCGGCGGCTACACCTTC. It specifies CASSPNRGGGYTF.

The chain employs TRBV19 and TRBJ1-2, with D unresolved. Per germline, CDR1 LNHDA and CDR2 SQIVND (reference sequence). There are 13 residues in the CDR3. The V and J ends lost 8 bases and 2 bases respectively, with 12 bases between them. The CDR3 loop is CASQPGNNYGYTF. The CDR3 DNA is TGTGCCAGTCAACCCGGGAACAACTATGGCTACACCTTC. Looking up the rest from reference TRBV19 and TRBJ1-2 gives the full variable domain: DGGITQSPKYLFRKEGQNVTLSCEQNLNHDAMYWYRQDPGQGLRLIYYSQIVNDFQKGDIAEGYSVSREKKESFPLTVTSAQKNPTAFYLCASQPGNNYGYTFGSGTRLTVV.

V usage is TRBV2 and J usage is TRBJ1-6; 7 nucleotides match TRBD1. Per the germline V gene, CDR1 is SNHLY and CDR2 is FYNNEI. The J segment lost 10 bases and the V segment lost 7 bases, leaving 7 bases of the junction unmatched. The CDR3 has 13 amino acids. DNA for the CDR3: TGTGCCAGCAAACCGACAGGGAACTCACCCCTCCACTTT. As protein: CASKPTGNSPLHF.

The chain combines TRBV7-6 with TRBJ2-5; TRBD2 matches 7 bases. Trimming at V came to 1 base and at J to 5 bases, leaving 4 bases not matched to a gene. Looked up from germline, CDR1 is SGHVS and CDR2 is FNYEAQ. The CDR3 is 14 residues long. The CDR3 loop reads CASSLGTSRETQYF. CDR3 in DNA: TGTGCCAGCAGCTTAGGGACTAGTAGGGAGACCCAGTACTTC.

Turning to this clone: Other DNA sequences from this sample encode an identical CDR3 as well. As DNA, the CDR3 is TGTGCCAGCAGCTTAGTACGAGGGACTGAAGCTTTCTTT. It translates to CASSLVRGTEAFF. V is TRBV7-8 and J is TRBJ1-1; D is unresolved. Deletions cut 1 base from V and 5 bases from J, with 8 bases between. Germline CDR1 SGHVS, CDR2 FQNEAQ. This CDR3 has 13 amino acids. Full variable domain (missing parts from reference TRBV7-8 and TRBJ1-1): GAGVSQSPRYKVAKRGQDVALRCDPISGHVSLFWYQQALGQGPEFLTYFQNEAQLDKSGLPSDRFFAERPEGSVSTLKIQRTQQEDSAVYLCASSLVRGTEAFFGQGTRLTVV.